This is a list of T cell receptor beta chains from one sample in a study of cytomegalovirus exposure and HLA in healthy donors. The repertoire was sequenced with immunoSEQ multiplex PCR; TCRdb's copy has only in-frame clones and lacks some. In the table there are 150,000 or so clones, 60% to 80% of which are singletons. Sequenced sample: PBMCs. These TCRs come from a woman between 35 and 50 years old in good health and CMV-seropositive. CDR3s include the opening cysteine and the closing phenylalanine or tryptophan. A D gene is named only where the DNA matches it firmly. Size values are once, few and many counts, or a class for expanded clones, and some rows have none.

>.|TRBV5-1|TRBJ2-7|.
TGCGCCAGCAGACAGCAGGGGGGCGAGCAGTACTTC
CASRQQGGEQYF
>.|TRBV4-1|TRBJ2-7|.
TGCGCCAGCAGCCCCGAATTGACAGTGTACGAGCAGTACTTC
CASSPELTVYEQYF
>TRBD1|TRBV7-9|TRBJ2-7|.
TGTTCCAGCAGCGCCGGGACAGCCTACGAGCAGTACTTC
CSSSAGTAYEQYF
>.|TRBV12-5|TRBJ2-1|.
TGTGCTAGTGGTTTGGTACTCGCAGGGTCGTACAATGAGCAGTTCTTC
CASGLVLAGSYNEQFF
>.|TRBV15|TRBJ2-1|once
TGTGCCACCAGCAGAGATCGAACTATTCAGTTCTTC
CATSRDRTIQFF
>TRBD2|TRBV10-3|TRBJ2-7|.
TGTGCCATCAGTGAAGAAGCGGGGGGGCTTTACGAGCAGTACTTC
CAISEEAGGLYEQYF
>.|TRBV28|TRBJ1-1|once
TGTGCCAGCCTTCCCCCCTTCCAGGGATTGAACACTGAAGCTTTCTTT
CASLPPFQGLNTEAFF
>TRBD1|TRBV18|TRBJ2-3|.
TGTGCCAGCTCACCACCGGGACAGGGGAGCACAGATACGCAGTATTTT
CASSPPGQGSTDTQYF
>.|TRBV6-6|TRBJ2-7|.
TGTGCCAGCAGGTTCGAGCAGGGCTCCTACGAGCAGTACTTC
CASRFEQGSYEQYF
>TRBD2|TRBV4-1|TRBJ2-7|.
TGCGCCAGCAGCCAAGAAGGACTAGCGGGATACGAGCAGTACTTC
CASSQEGLAGYEQYF
>.|TRBV10-3|TRBJ1-1|.
TGTGCCATCAGTGACTGGGCAGAAGAAGCTTTCTTT
CAISDWAEEAFF
>TRBD1|TRBV30|TRBJ1-2|.
TGTGCCTGGAGCGCCACAGGGGGCGCTTATGGCTACACCTTC
CAWSATGGAYGYTF
>.|TRBV7-9|TRBJ1-1|.
TGTGCCAGCAGCTTAATTACACGTGAAGCTTTCTTT
CASSLITREAFF